Below, 5 T cell receptor beta chains from the same sample are listed, as sequenced in a study of human T cells and chemical hapten exposure. Sample time point: pre-sensitization, week 0. Regarding treatment: therapeutic diphenylcyclopropenone sensitization with weekly scalp DPC. TCRdb used MiXCR to reprocess the RACE reads, holding one entry per CDR3 protein. The data contain around 200,000 distinct CDR3 sequences, approximately 29% of them singletons. Material: whole blood, obtained in connection with sensitization to the hapten diphenylcyclopropenone (DPC). The receptors here all came from a woman between 25 and 40 years old with alopecia areata. Some clones in this sample may be carry-over from other donors' samples.

V usage is TRBV25-1 and J usage is TRBJ1-3, with 7 bases lining up with TRBD1. The CDR3 loop spans 15 amino acids. J lost 6 bases, V lost 2 bases, and 7 bases had no gene match. Germline CDR1 is MGHDK and CDR2 is SYGVNS. The CDR3 region is CASSEKAGGENTIYF. The CDR3 coding sequence is TGTGCCAGCAGTGAAAAAGCAGGGGGGGAAAACACCATATATTTT.

CDR3 in DNA: TGTGCCAGCAGTTTGGGACAGGGAAGAATAGAGACCCAGTACTTC. As protein: CASSLGQGRIETQYF. The chain uses TRBV28 and TRBJ2-5, with 9 bases aligning to TRBD1. J lost 4 bases, V lost 3 bases, and 6 bases had no gene match. CDR3 length equals 15 residues. The germline V gene has CDR1 MDHEN and CDR2 SYDVKM.

This clonotype occurred a few times. This rearrangement joins TRBV5-1 to TRBJ1-6; 7 bases line up with TRBD1. J was trimmed by 8 bases and V by 6 bases; bases with no gene match: 11. This CDR3 spans 15 amino acids. Per germline, CDR1 SGHRS and CDR2 YFSETQ. This CDR3 is CASKRGGTPYSPLHF. CDR3 bases: TGCGCCAGCAAGAGAGGGGGCACACCATATTCACCCCTCCACTTT.

This clonotype was seen only a few times. V is TRBV28 and J is TRBJ1-5; tentatively, D is TRBD1 (6 bases). The V gene lost 1 base and the J gene lost 3 bases, with 13 bases spanning the gap. Germline V gives CDR1 MDHEN, CDR2 SYDVKM. The CDR3 has 16 residues. The CDR3 nucleotides are TGTGCCAGCAGTTTATTATCTGGACAGCTCAATCAGCCCCAGCATTTT. It encodes CASSLLSGQLNQPQHF.

V and J are TRBV7-3 and TRBJ1-6; D is possibly TRBD1 (6 bases). Per the germline V gene, CDR1 is SGHTA and CDR2 is FQGTGA. There are 16 residues in the CDR3. The V end lost 0 bases, the J end lost 6 bases, and 12 bases lay between the germline ends. CDR3 DNA: TGTGCCAGCAGCTTAACGGGCGGACAGATTAATTCACCCCTCCACTTT. The encoded protein is CASSLTGGQINSPLHF.